This T cell receptor (beta chain) was sequenced during a study of blood T cells in healthy people across ages. Study findings and constraints: Per million T cells, the diversity of TCR beta decreased roughly linearly as age advanced. Naive and antigen-experienced cells could not be conclusively compared, given unsorted PBMCs.

V shed 1 base, J shed 5 bases, and the junction held 4 bases outside the gene matches. The CDR3 has 14 amino acids. Germline V lookup: CDR1 LNHNV, CDR2 YYDKDF (reference sequence). Concerning this clonotype: The antigen is undetermined.

The extraction recovered at least 6 micrograms of total RNA per sample. A J-beta primer mix and a sample-barcoded 5' primer were used in a second PCR of about 7 to 12 cycles. Every single cDNA molecule received a tag from a template-switch adaptor with 12 random nucleotides. TCRdb passed the 5' RACE reads through MiXCR, listing each CDR3 protein once. Among about 2 million distinct CDR3 sequences, less than 50% were seen once, and the ten largest hold less than 2.5%. V gene TRBV15 combines with J gene TRBJ1-2; 7 positions agree with TRBD1. Sample: blood. This TCR derives from a woman in her thirties or forties in good health. Written as DNA, the CDR3 is TGTGCCACCAGCAGAGCGACAGGGTTGTATGGCTACACCTTC. It codes for CATSRATGLYGYTF. Filled out from reference TRBV15 and TRBJ1-2, the complete variable domain reads DAMVIQNPRYQVTQFGKPVTLSCSQTLNHNVMYWYQQKSSQAPKLLFHYYDKDFNNEADTPDNFQSRRPNTSFCFLDIRSPGLGDTAMYLCATSRATGLYGYTFGSGTRLTVV.